This T cell receptor beta chain was retrieved from a study of shared clonotypes between healthy human individuals. J was trimmed by 6 bases and V by 1 base; bases with no gene match: 8. This CDR3 has 16 amino acids. CDR1 is LNHNV and CDR2 is YYDKDF in the germline V gene (reference sequence). Whole-study results and caveats: Non-shared clonotypes showed lower generation probabilities than clonotypes common to all four donors.

As regards this clone: The antigen is undetermined.

Under the authors' procedure: ImmunoSEQ yielded junction-only sequences lacking quality scores, so filtering differed. Sequencing was performed with immunoSEQ multiplex PCR; in TCRdb, only in-frame clones are kept and a portion is missing. D and trimming come from the DNA, and the V and J calls and clone size come from that table. The sample shows about 1.5 million clones, approximately 98% of them seen only once. The J gene is TRBJ2-1, the V gene TRBV15; TRBD1 matches at 8 bases. The sequence came from a man aged 30 to 45 in good health. Material: naive CD4+ T cells sorted from blood. Subset specified: CD45RA+ positively selected. The DNA for the CDR3 is TGTGCCACCAGCAGAGGTCGGACAGGGAGGTCCAATGAGCAGTTCTTC. It yields the protein CATSRGRTGRSNEQFF.